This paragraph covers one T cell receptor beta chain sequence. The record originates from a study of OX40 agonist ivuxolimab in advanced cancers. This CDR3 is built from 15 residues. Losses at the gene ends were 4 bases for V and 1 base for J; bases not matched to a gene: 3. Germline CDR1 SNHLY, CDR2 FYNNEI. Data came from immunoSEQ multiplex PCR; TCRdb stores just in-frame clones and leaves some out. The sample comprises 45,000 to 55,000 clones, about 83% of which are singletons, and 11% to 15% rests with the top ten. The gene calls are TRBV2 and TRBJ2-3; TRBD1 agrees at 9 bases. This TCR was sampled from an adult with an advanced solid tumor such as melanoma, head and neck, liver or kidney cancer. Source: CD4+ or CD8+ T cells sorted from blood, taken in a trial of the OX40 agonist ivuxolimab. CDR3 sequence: CASSAQGAGTDTQYF. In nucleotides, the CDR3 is TGTGCCAGCAGTGCACAGGGGGCGGGCACAGATACGCAGTATTTT.